The following is a TCR beta chain sequence with its context. A read error is possible here, since a much larger clone lies one base away. This record comes from a study of blood T cells in healthy people across ages. Germline V gives CDR1 LGHDT, CDR2 YNNKEL (reference sequence). Trimming removed 5 bases from V and 4 bases from J, with 13 bases in between. The CDR3 runs to 14 residues. Each sample yielded at least 6.5 million isolated PBMCs. Extraction yielded at least 6 micrograms of total RNA per sample. Next came a second PCR, run for about 6 to 11 cycles, which used a sample-barcoded 5' primer along with a J-beta primer mix. Template switching added a 12-random-nucleotide identifier to every cDNA molecule. TCRdb re-called the 5' RACE reads with MiXCR, one entry per CDR3 protein. The table has around 870,000 distinct CDR3 sequences, under 35% seen once.

The rearrangement joins TRBV3-1 to TRBJ2-3; D perhaps matches TRBD2 (7 bases). The clonotype originates from a woman older than 75 in good health. Sequencing was done on a sample of blood. This CDR3 is CASSGLGGADTQYF. In DNA, the CDR3 is TGTGCCAGCAGCGGGCTAGGGGGGGCAGATACGCAGTATTTT.